These 15 T cell receptor beta chains originate from one sample sequenced in a study of blood T cell repertoires in COVID-19. Assay used: immunoSEQ multiplex PCR; TCRdb lists only in-frame clones, some missing. The table has around 100,000 clones, approximately 87% seen once. The sequenced sample consisted of peripheral blood. These receptors were obtained from a human donor in a cohort sampled during active COVID-19.

The chain combines TRBV5-6 with TRBJ1-1; no reliable D call. The germline CDR1 and CDR2 sequences are SGHDT and YYEEEE. Trimming removed 3 bases from V and 0 bases from J, with 12 bases in between. The CDR3 consists of 15 residues. CDR3 in DNA: TGTGCCAGCAGCTGGCTCCACAGACTGAACACTGAAGCTTTCTTT. This encodes CASSWLHRLNTEAFF.

The CDR3 sequence: CASTFNLNTEAFF. The CDR3 DNA is TGTGCCAGCACCTTCAATTTGAACACTGAAGCTTTCTTT. This chain uses TRBV11-2 with TRBJ1-1; D remains ambiguous. The V gene lost 7 bases and the J gene lost 0 bases, with 9 bases spanning the gap. This CDR3 has 13 residues. Germline CDR1 SGHAT, CDR2 FQNNGV.

This clone was counted a single time. The V call is TRBV10-3, the J call TRBJ2-5; D may be TRBD2 (6 bases). The CDR3 is 13 amino acids. Per germline, CDR1 ENHRY and CDR2 SYGVKD. Trimming removed 8 bases at V and 3 bases at J, with 13 bases between. The DNA of the CDR3 is TGTGCCATCCGGGACTCGAGAGAAGAGACCCAGTACTTC. Protein: CAIRDSREETQYF.

The chain recombines TRBV13 with TRBJ2-7, with D possibly matching TRBD1 (5 bases). The CDR3 has 14 residues. V lost 1 base and J 2 bases, leaving 9 bases between the germline ends. Germline V gives CDR1 PRHDT, CDR2 FYEKMQ (reference sequence). CDR3 in amino acids: CASSLAGKPYEQYF. The DNA of the CDR3 is TGTGCCAGCAGCTTAGCAGGGAAGCCCTACGAGCAGTACTTC.

This clone has only a few counts. The chain couples TRBV6-5 to TRBJ1-5, with D unresolved. The CDR3 has 15 residues. Germline V CDR1 and CDR2: MNHEY, SVGAGI. The V and J ends lost 4 bases and 5 bases respectively, with 15 bases between them. This CDR3 reads CASSLTYAGDQPQHF. The CDR3 DNA reads as TGTGCCAGCAGTTTAACGTATGCCGGAGATCAGCCCCAGCATTTT.

The V and J genes are TRBV6-5 and TRBJ2-2, with 9 bases fitting TRBD1. CDR3 length equals 15 residues. Germline CDR1 MNHEY, CDR2 SVGAGI. Germline trimming cut 6 bases from V and 1 base from J; bases unmatched to any gene: 3. CDR3 sequence reads: CASRRQGGNTGELFF. CDR3 in DNA: TGTGCCAGCAGGCGACAGGGGGGGAACACCGGGGAGCTGTTTTTT.

This sequence joins TRBV19 and TRBJ2-2, with TRBD2 matching 11 bases. CDR3 length equals 16 residues. Germline CDR1 LNHDA, CDR2 SQIVND (reference sequence). V lost 4 bases to trimming and J lost 7 bases; unmatched junction nucleotides: 8. The CDR3 sequence is CASSTVAGGPVGELFF. The CDR3 DNA reads TGTGCCAGTAGTACCGTAGCGGGAGGGCCGGTCGGGGAGCTGTTTTTT.

J is TRBJ2-2 and V is TRBV2; the D is unclear. V gave up 1 base and J gave up 5 bases, with 5 bases separating them. Germline assignment: CDR1 SNHLY and CDR2 FYNNEI. The CDR3 is 13 amino acids. The CDR3 protein is CASSEVRTGELFF. CDR3 DNA sequence: TGTGCCAGCAGTGAAGTTCGTACCGGGGAGCTGTTTTTT.

The chain has TRBV18 and TRBJ1-4; TRBD1 agrees at 9 bases. Germline values: CDR1 KGHSH, CDR2 LQKENI. The V and J ends lost 3 bases and 7 bases, in that order; junction bases with no gene match: 0. This CDR3 has 13 residues. The DNA for the CDR3 is TGTGCCAGCTCACCGGGACAGGGTGAAAAACTGTTTTTT. Residues: CASSPGQGEKLFF.

Of note for this clone: Distinct nucleotide sequences in the sample also encode this CDR3. This chain uses TRBV18 with TRBJ1-3; 8 bases map to TRBD1. The CDR3 is made up of 14 amino acids. V shed 5 bases and J 4 bases; nucleotides not matched to a gene: 4. Germline values: CDR1 KGHSH, CDR2 LQKENI. CDR3 bases: TGTGCCAGCTCAGCGGACAGGGTGGGAAACACCATATATTTT. This encodes CASSADRVGNTIYF.

The chain has TRBV21-1 and TRBJ2-1; the D call TRBD2 from the table was never checked on the DNA. TRBV21-1 is a pseudogene. The CDR3 length is 16 residues. CDR3: CASRSRREGNYNEQFF. CDR3 DNA sequence: TGTGCCAGCAGAAGTCGGCGGGAGGGAAACTACAATGAGCAGTTCTTC.

This chain connects TRBV25-1 to TRBJ1-2; TRBD1 matches at 9 bases. The CDR3 is 15 amino acids. The V gene's germline CDR1 is MGHDK and CDR2 SYGVNS. V lost 5 bases and J lost 7; bases outside the gene matches: 11. Here the CDR3 DNA reads TGTGCCAGCAGTAATTTCGGACAGGGGTGGGGTGGCTACACCTTC. Encoded protein: CASSNFGQGWGGYTF.

This sequence joins TRBV6-5 and TRBJ2-5; 8 bases map to TRBD2. Losses at the gene ends were 7 bases for V and 5 bases for J; bases not matched to a gene: 12. The V gene's germline CDR1 is MNHEY and CDR2 SVGAGI. This CDR3 has 15 amino acids. Here the CDR3 reads CASNRGGTVGETQYF. The CDR3 region has the DNA TGTGCCAGCAACCGCGGGGGGACGGTGGGTGAGACCCAGTACTTC.

The chain combines TRBV3-1 (or the pseudogene TRBV3-2) with TRBJ2-2, with D possibly TRBD2 on 5 matching bases. This CDR3 has 16 residues. Trimming removed 0 bases from V and 4 bases from J, with 12 bases in between. Per germline, CDR1 LGHDT and CDR2 YNNKEL (reference sequence). CDR3 residues: CASSQDRPGITGELFF. CDR3 nucleotide sequence: TGTGCCAGCAGCCAAGATAGGCCGGGAATCACCGGGGAGCTGTTTTTT.

The chain carries TRBV18 and TRBJ2-2; possible D gene TRBD1, 5 bases. V was shortened by 3 bases and J by 4 bases, with 9 bases between the two germline ends. In germline, CDR1 is KGHSH, CDR2 LQKENI. The CDR3 runs 14 residues. DNA for the CDR3: TGTGCCAGCTCACCGGAGACAGTCACCGGGGAGCTGTTTTTT. Residues: CASSPETVTGELFF.